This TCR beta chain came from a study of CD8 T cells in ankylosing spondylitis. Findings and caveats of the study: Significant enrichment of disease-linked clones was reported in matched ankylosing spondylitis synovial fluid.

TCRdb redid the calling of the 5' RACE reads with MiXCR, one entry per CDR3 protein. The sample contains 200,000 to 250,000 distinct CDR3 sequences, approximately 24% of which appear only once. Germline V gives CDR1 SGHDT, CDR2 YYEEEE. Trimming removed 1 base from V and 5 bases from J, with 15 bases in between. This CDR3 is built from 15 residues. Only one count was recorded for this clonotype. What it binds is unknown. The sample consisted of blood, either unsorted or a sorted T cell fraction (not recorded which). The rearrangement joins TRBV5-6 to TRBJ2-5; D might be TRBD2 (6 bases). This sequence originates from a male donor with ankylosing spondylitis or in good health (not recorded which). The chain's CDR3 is CASSLSAGTGETQYF. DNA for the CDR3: TGTGCCAGCAGCTTGTCGGCGGGAACGGGGGAGACCCAGTACTTC.